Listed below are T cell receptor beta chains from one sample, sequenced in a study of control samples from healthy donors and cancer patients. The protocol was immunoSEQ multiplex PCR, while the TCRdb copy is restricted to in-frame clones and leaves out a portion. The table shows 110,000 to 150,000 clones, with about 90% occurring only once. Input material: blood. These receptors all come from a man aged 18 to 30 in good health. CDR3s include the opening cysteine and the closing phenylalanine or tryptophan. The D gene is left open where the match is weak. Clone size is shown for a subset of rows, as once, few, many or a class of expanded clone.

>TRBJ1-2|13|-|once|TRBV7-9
CASSSRGAHGYTF
TGTGCCAGCAGCTCGAGAGGCGCTCATGGCTACACCTTC
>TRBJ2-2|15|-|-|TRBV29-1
CSVEGQDTNTGELFF
TGCAGCGTTGAAGGACAGGACACGAACACCGGGGAGCTGTTTTTT
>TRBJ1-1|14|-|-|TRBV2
CASSADQMNTEAFF
TGTGCCAGCAGCGCCGATCAGATGAACACTGAAGCTTTCTTT
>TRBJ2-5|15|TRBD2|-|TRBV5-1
CASSTGLAGGETQYF
TGCGCCAGCAGCACCGGACTAGCGGGAGGAGAGACCCAGTACTTC
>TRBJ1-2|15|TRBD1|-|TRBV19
CASCLTGGPADGYTF
TGTGCCAGTTGTCTGACAGGGGGCCCGGCCGATGGCTACACCTTC
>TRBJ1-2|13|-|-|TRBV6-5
CASSYGGNYGYTF
TGTGCCAGCAGTTACGGGGGTAACTATGGCTACACCTTC
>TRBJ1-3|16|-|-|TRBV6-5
CASSYSDILSGNTIYF
TGTGCCAGCAGTTACTCAGACATTCTCTCTGGAAACACCATATATTTT
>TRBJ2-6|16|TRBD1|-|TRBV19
CATSDRGRLWANVLTF
TGTGCCACCTCCGACAGGGGCCGCCTCTGGGCCAACGTCCTGACTTTC
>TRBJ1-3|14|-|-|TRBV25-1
CASSDRGGGNTIYF
TGTGCCAGCAGTGACAGGGGTGGTGGAAACACCATATATTTT
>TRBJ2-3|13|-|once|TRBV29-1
CSAWGRVTDTQYF
TGCAGCGCTTGGGGTCGAGTCACAGATACGCAGTATTTT
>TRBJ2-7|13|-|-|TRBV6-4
CASSDKDTPEQYF
TGTGCCAGCAGTGACAAGGACACCCCAGAGCAGTACTTC
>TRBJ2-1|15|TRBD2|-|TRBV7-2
CASSLGGGENNEQFF
TGTGCCAGCAGCCTTGGCGGGGGGGAAAATAATGAGCAGTTCTTC
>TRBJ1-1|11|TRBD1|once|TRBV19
CASIGQAEAFF
TGTGCCAGTATCGGACAGGCCGAAGCTTTCTTT
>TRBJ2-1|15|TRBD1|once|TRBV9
CASSPGTGGIDEQFF
TGTGCCAGCAGCCCCGGGACAGGGGGCATCGATGAGCAGTTCTTC
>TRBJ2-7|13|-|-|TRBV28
CSSCGLTDYEQYF
TGCTCGTCCTGTGGTTTAACAGACTACGAGCAGTACTTC
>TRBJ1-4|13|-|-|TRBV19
CASSRSANEKLFF
TGTGCCAGTAGTAGGTCAGCTAATGAAAAACTGTTTTTT
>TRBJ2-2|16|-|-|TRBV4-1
CASSQEGRSSTGELFF
TGCGCCAGCAGCCAAGAGGGACGATCGAGCACCGGGGAGCTGTTTTTT
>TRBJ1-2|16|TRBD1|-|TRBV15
CATSEGDRGRTWGYTF
TGTGCCACCAGCGAAGGCGACAGGGGGAGAACTTGGGGCTACACCTTC
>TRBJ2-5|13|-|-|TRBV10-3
CAISESRRETQYF
TGTGCCATCAGTGAGTCGAGGAGAGAGACCCAGTACTTC
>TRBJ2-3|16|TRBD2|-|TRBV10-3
CAISSGAGPSTDTQYF
TGTGCCATCAGTTCCGGAGCGGGGCCCTCCACAGATACGCAGTATTTT
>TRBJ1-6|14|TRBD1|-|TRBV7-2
CASSRTGVGSPLHF
TGTGCCAGCAGCCGGACAGGGGTCGGTTCACCCCTCCACTTT
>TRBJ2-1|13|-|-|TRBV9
CASSPFLNNEQFF
TGTGCCAGCAGCCCCTTTCTGAACAATGAGCAGTTCTTC